A selection of T cell receptor beta chains follows, all from one sample in a study of T-cell memory formation after mild COVID-19. TCRdb re-analysed the 5' RACE reads in MiXCR, keeping a single row per CDR3 protein. Of under 250,000 distinct CDR3 sequences listed, over 9% were seen once; the top ten hold 3.5%. The specimen was PBMCs or a T cell subset sorted from them (not recorded which). These receptors were collected from a man between 18 and 29 years old who had mild COVID-19 (a few samples of this study predate the infection). Cell type and time point are not known. The CDR3 runs from the conserved cysteine through the conserved F or W. Fields, in order: clone size, V gene, D gene, J gene, CDR3 DNA, CDR3 protein. A D gene is named only where the DNA matches it firmly. Size values are once, few and many counts, or a class for expanded clones, and some rows have none.

-	TRBV5-1	-	TRBJ1-1	TGCGCCAGCAGCTTGGCCACCGGGACGGTGAACACTGAAGCTTTCTTT	CASSLATGTVNTEAFF
few	TRBV12-3/TRBV12-4	-	TRBJ1-5	TGTGCCAGCAGTTTTAATCGGGGAAATCAGCCCCAGCATTTT	CASSFNRGNQPQHF
many	TRBV5-1	-	TRBJ2-3	TGCGCCAGCAGCTTGACGCCCAGCACAGATACGCAGTATTTT	CASSLTPSTDTQYF
few	TRBV25-1	-	TRBJ2-3	TGTGCCAGCACTTTAGGCCGCGCAGATACGCAGTATTTT	CASTLGRADTQYF
-	TRBV7-2	-	TRBJ1-6	TGTGCCAGCAGCTTAGCGGTGGACGGCTGGGGGCCCCTCCACTTT	CASSLAVDGWGPLHF
many	TRBV5-1	TRBD2	TRBJ2-5	TGCGCCAGCAGCGGAACCGGGACTAGCGGGTCGGAGACCCAGTACTTC	CASSGTGTSGSETQYF
few	TRBV20-1	TRBD2	TRBJ2-3	TGCAGTGCTCCGGGACTAGCACTTGGGACAGATACGCAGTATTTT	CSAPGLALGTDTQYF
many	TRBV6-2/TRBV6-3	TRBD1	TRBJ2-1	TGTGCCAGCAGTCGACAGGGGCCGCCTAACAATGAGCAGTTCTTC	CASSRQGPPNNEQFF
many	TRBV7-3	TRBD1	TRBJ1-1	TGTGCCAGCAGCTTAATGGGGACAGGGGCCGGAGGCACTGAAGCTTTCTTT	CASSLMGTGAGGTEAFF
few	TRBV7-3	-	TRBJ2-1	TGTGCCAGCAGCTACGACCGGAGCTCCTACAATGAGCAGTTCTTC	CASSYDRSSYNEQFF
many	TRBV5-1	-	TRBJ1-6	TGCGCCAGCAGCAATCAGGGGCATAATTCACCCCTCCACTTT	CASSNQGHNSPLHF
-	TRBV28	-	TRBJ1-2	TGTGCCAGCAGTTTAGCGGGACACCCGAACTATGGCTACACCTTC	CASSLAGHPNYGYTF
few	TRBV5-1	-	TRBJ2-1	TGCGCCAGCAGCTTGTCGGGGGGCCCTAGCAATGAGCAGTTCTTC	CASSLSGGPSNEQFF
-	TRBV7-9	TRBD1	TRBJ1-4	TGTGCCAGCAGCTTACAGGGGGCAAGTGAAAAACTGTTTTTT	CASSLQGASEKLFF
many	TRBV7-2	-	TRBJ2-1	TGTGCCAGCAACCCTAGGTTGGGGCAGGATGAGCAGTTCTTC	CASNPRLGQDEQFF
few	TRBV4-3	TRBD2	TRBJ2-3	TGCGCCAGCAGCCAACCCGGGACTAGCGGGGGGGGCACAGATACGCAGTATTTT	CASSQPGTSGGGTDTQYF
many	TRBV10-3	TRBD1	TRBJ2-1	TGTGCCATCAGTGAGTCGCCGGGACAGGGATCCCCCTACAATGAGCAGTTCTTC	CAISESPGQGSPYNEQFF
few	TRBV2	TRBD1	TRBJ1-4	TGTGCCAGCAGGGACAGGGGATATACTGGCCCTAATGAAAAACTGTTTTTT	CASRDRGYTGPNEKLFF
few	TRBV12-3/TRBV12-4	TRBD1	TRBJ2-2	TGTGCCACTCGACAGGGACAGGGCTCCACCGGGGAGCTGTTTTTT	CATRQGQGSTGELFF
-	TRBV20-1	-	TRBJ1-4	TGCAGTGCTAGCAGTTATAATGAAAAACTGTTTTTT	CSASSYNEKLFF
few	TRBV4-3	-	TRBJ1-4	TGCGCCAGCAGCCAAGAGAGCGATGAAAAACTGTTTTTT	CASSQESDEKLFF
-	TRBV7-2	-	TRBJ2-3	TGTGCCAGCAGCTTAAGGAGTAATACGCAGTATTTT	CASSLRSNTQYF
few	TRBV5-1	-	TRBJ1-2	TGCGCCAGCAGCTTATCGCCCAAGGATGGCTACACCTTC	CASSLSPKDGYTF
many	TRBV7-3	TRBD1	TRBJ1-2	TGTGCCAGCAGCCAGTCAGGGGGCTATGGCTACACCTTC	CASSQSGGYGYTF
-	TRBV28	-	TRBJ2-3	TGTGCCAGCCTCACGCTGACCCGGGGGGGGACAGGGACAGATACGCAGTATTTT	CASLTLTRGGTGTDTQYF
-	TRBV5-4	-	TRBJ1-6	TGTGCCAGCAGCTTGGGGTCCCGCGTGTCAAATTCACCCCTCCACTTT	CASSLGSRVSNSPLHF
-	TRBV7-9	-	TRBJ2-3	TGTGCATCGGGGTGGAGCTCTAGCACAGATACGCAGTATTTT	CASGWSSSTDTQYF
-	TRBV29-1	TRBD1	TRBJ1-2	TGCAGCGCCGGGACAGGGGGAAGTAACTATGGCTACACCTTC	CSAGTGGSNYGYTF
many	TRBV28	-	TRBJ1-1	TGTGCCAGCCGCGCCGGGACAATGAACACTGAAGCTTTCTTT	CASRAGTMNTEAFF
few	TRBV5-1	-	TRBJ2-1	TGCGCCAGCAGCTTTTCAGGGCTTTATTACAATGAGCAGTTCTTC	CASSFSGLYYNEQFF
few	TRBV20-1	-	TRBJ2-5	TGCAGTGCCCCAACTCTCCCGGAGACCCAGTACTTC	CSAPTLPETQYF
many	TRBV18	-	TRBJ1-1	TGTGCCAGCTCACCTAATACTGAAGCTTTCTTT	CASSPNTEAFF
many	TRBV5-6	-	TRBJ2-5	TGTGCCAGCAGCTTGCGATTGGGAGAGACCCAGTACTTC	CASSLRLGETQYF
few	TRBV3-1	-	TRBJ2-1	TGTGCCAGCAGCCTCCACTCGAAGGACAATGAGCAGTTCTTC	CASSLHSKDNEQFF
-	TRBV7-2	TRBD2	TRBJ2-3	TGTGCCAGCAGCCCCCCACGGGGGGGAGGCGATACGCAGTATTTT	CASSPPRGGGDTQYF
-	TRBV6-5	-	TRBJ2-2	TGTGCCAGCACCTACGGGAGTGGAATTCACACCGGGGAGCTGTTTTTT	CASTYGSGIHTGELFF
-	TRBV5-5	-	TRBJ1-2	TGTGCCAGCAGCAAAACAGGGCCTCCTAACTATGGCTACACCTTC	CASSKTGPPNYGYTF